This T cell receptor beta chain was profiled in a study of OX40 agonist ivuxolimab in advanced cancers. Regarding the study in general: Ivuxolimab was a fully human IgG2 agonistic monoclonal antibody targeting the costimulatory receptor OX40 (CD134). Intravenous ivuxolimab was administered to patients every 2 weeks at six dose levels: 0.01, 0.1, 0.3, 1.5, 3 and 10 mg/kg. Of the roughly 52 patients in dose escalation, around 20 had hepatocellular carcinoma, some 15 had melanoma, 9 had renal cell carcinoma and 9 had head and neck cancer. The dose-escalation cohort was 82.7% male with a mean age of around 62 years, ranging from roughly 20 to 80. Prior anti-PD-1, anti-PD-L1 or anti-CTLA-4 therapy was permitted, and checkpoint inhibitors had been received by more than 35% of dose-escalation patients. Partial responses occurred in three dose-escalation patients: two with cutaneous melanoma and one with hepatocellular carcinoma. The purpose of peripheral TCRbeta sequencing was to test whether ivuxolimab changed TCR sequence diversity and led to clonal T-cell expansion. The paper covers the monotherapy dose-escalation part of the phase I ivuxolimab trial, which included N ≈ 50 patients.

Genomic DNA was isolated from the sorted cells so that the TCRbeta CDR3 region could be sequenced. TCRbeta CDR3 regions were sequenced using the immunoSEQ Assay. TCRdb stores this immuneACCESS table with in-frame sequences only. Part of the clones is absent; in the studies checked, under half of the shortfall reflects unresolved V genes, and no reason is known for the rest. This sample lists about 20,000 clones; roughly 72% were detected once. About a fifth of the sample goes to the ten largest clones. The trial excluded patients who had a history of autoimmune disease or were on systemic immunosuppression. Peripheral blood for TCR sequencing was collected from all dose cohorts at baseline, on cycle 4 day 1, and on cycle 7 day 1. Samples were obtained from an open-label, multicenter, first-in-human phase I dose-escalation trial of ivuxolimab. The trial enrolled adults with locally advanced or metastatic head and neck squamous cell, hepatocellular, melanoma or renal cell carcinoma. CD4+ and CD8+ T cells were sorted separately from peripheral blood before TCR sequencing.

The CDR3 numbers 11 residues from cysteine through phenylalanine. The DNA shown is the 33-base CDR3, in frame from base 1. Taken from the germline V gene (reference sequence), the CDR1 and CDR2 loops are MNHEY and SMNVEV. Germline trimming amounts to 10 bases on V and 8 bases on J, with 7 as the count of junction bases outside the gene matches. Note on this clone: No cognate antigen has been identified for it. Base qualities are missing; no much larger clone stands one base away.

Overall results and qualifications from the work: At doses of 0.1 to 3.0 mg/kg, clonal expansion of both CD4+ and CD8+ blood T cells was observed from baseline to week 6. Which antigens the clonally expanded peripheral T cells were specific for was not determined. After ivuxolimab, CD8+ T cells had more expanded clones than CD4+ T cells on average. Low levels of normalized T-cell clonal expansion were also seen in some patients who did not respond. In partial responders in the 0.1-3.0 mg/kg groups, normalized peripheral clonal expansion was found to be among the lowest, especially among CD8+ T cells.

The sequences come from CD4+ or CD8+ T cells sorted from blood, collected in a trial of the OX40 agonist ivuxolimab. The sequence links TRBV27 to TRBJ1-2, and TRBD1 aligns with 7 junction nucleotides. The sequence came from an adult with an advanced solid tumor such as melanoma, head and neck, liver or kidney cancer. The DNA reads as follows: TGTGCCATCCGACAGGGTAGCGGCTACACCTTC. Its translation reads: CAIRQGSGYTF.